These T cell receptor beta chains were read from a single sample in a study of vaccination and CD4 T cells after COVID-19. What these receptors recognize is not known. MiXCR, run by TCRdb on the PCR reads, gives a single entry per CDR3 protein. The repertoire holds under 20,000 distinct CDR3 sequences, with less than 70% as singletons. The sequenced sample was CD4+ T cells from blood, cultured in vitro. These receptors all come from a human donor who had recovered from COVID-19. Both conserved end residues are part of each CDR3. D genes are given only for firm matches. Size is stated for part of the rows, as once, few or many counts, or as a class when the clone is expanded.

clone size,D gene,J gene,V gene,CDR3 protein,CDR3 DNA
few,.,TRBJ2-7,TRBV4-2,CASSQRFGGSSHTNEQYF,TGTGCCAGCAGCCAGAGGTTTGGGGGATCCAGTCACACCAACGAGCAGTACTTC
.,TRBD1,TRBJ1-1,TRBV14,CASSQGQHTEAFF,TGTGCCAGCAGCCAGGGACAGCACACTGAAGCTTTCTTT
.,TRBD2,TRBJ2-2,TRBV20-1,CSARDPTRGGGADTGELFF,TGCAGTGCTAGAGACCCAACCCGGGGCGGGGGGGCAGACACCGGGGAGCTGTTTTTT
.,.,TRBJ1-2,TRBV6-1,CASSRSGTNYGYTF,TGTGCCAGCAGTAGATCCGGGACAAATTATGGCTACACCTTC
few,TRBD1,TRBJ2-2,TRBV20-1,CSAQQGHTGELFF,TGCAGTGCTCAACAGGGGCACACCGGGGAGCTGTTTTTT
few,.,TRBJ1-6,TRBV30,CAWTRTKKTSPLHF,TGTGCCTGGACCCGGACAAAGAAAACCTCACCCCTCCACTTT
.,.,TRBJ1-2,TRBV10-3,CAISDGYHYGYTF,TGTGCCATCAGTGATGGGTACCACTATGGCTACACCTTC
few,.,TRBJ1-1,TRBV11-3,CASSLDTLNTEAFF,TGTGCCAGCAGCTTAGATACATTGAACACTGAAGCTTTCTTT
.,TRBD1,TRBJ1-5,TRBV10-3,CASESGQGDNQPQHF,TGTGCCTCCGAGTCGGGACAGGGGGACAATCAGCCCCAGCATTTT
few,.,TRBJ1-2,TRBV20-1,CSASWAVFGYTF,TGCAGTGCCTCCTGGGCGGTTTTTGGCTACACCTTC
.,.,TRBJ2-5,TRBV6-1,CASSEGLQGETQYF,TGTGCCAGCAGTGAAGGACTCCAGGGGGAGACCCAGTACTTC
.,TRBD1,TRBJ2-7,TRBV20-1,CSARGAPLGTDNYEQYF,TGCAGTGCTAGAGGGGCCCCCCTCGGGACAGACAACTACGAGCAGTACTTC
.,TRBD2,TRBJ2-5,TRBV5-1,CASSLDGRALETQYF,TGCGCCAGCAGCTTGGACGGGAGGGCCTTGGAGACCCAGTACTTC
.,.,TRBJ2-6,TRBV20-1,CSARAPAGANVLTF,TGCAGTGCTAGGGCGCCGGCTGGGGCCAACGTCCTGACTTTC
few,TRBD1,TRBJ2-2,TRBV19,CASSTSGGTGELFF,TGTGCCAGTAGTACATCAGGGGGTACCGGGGAGCTGTTTTTT
few,TRBD1,TRBJ1-5,TRBV19,CASSTGQGGRKNQPQHF,TGTGCCAGTAGTACGGGACAGGGAGGGAGGAAAAATCAGCCCCAGCATTTT